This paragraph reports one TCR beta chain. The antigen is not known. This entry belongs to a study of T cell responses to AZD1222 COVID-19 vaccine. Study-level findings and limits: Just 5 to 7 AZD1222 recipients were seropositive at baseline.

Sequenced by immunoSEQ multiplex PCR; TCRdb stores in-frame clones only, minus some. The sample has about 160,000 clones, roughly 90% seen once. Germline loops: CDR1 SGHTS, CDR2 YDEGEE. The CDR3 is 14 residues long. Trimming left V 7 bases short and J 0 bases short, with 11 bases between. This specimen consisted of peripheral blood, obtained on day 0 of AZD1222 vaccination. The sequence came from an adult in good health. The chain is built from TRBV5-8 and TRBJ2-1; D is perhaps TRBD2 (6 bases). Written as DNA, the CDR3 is TGTGCCAGCGGGGGGACTTTCTCCTACAATGAGCAGTTCTTC. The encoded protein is CASGGTFSYNEQFF.